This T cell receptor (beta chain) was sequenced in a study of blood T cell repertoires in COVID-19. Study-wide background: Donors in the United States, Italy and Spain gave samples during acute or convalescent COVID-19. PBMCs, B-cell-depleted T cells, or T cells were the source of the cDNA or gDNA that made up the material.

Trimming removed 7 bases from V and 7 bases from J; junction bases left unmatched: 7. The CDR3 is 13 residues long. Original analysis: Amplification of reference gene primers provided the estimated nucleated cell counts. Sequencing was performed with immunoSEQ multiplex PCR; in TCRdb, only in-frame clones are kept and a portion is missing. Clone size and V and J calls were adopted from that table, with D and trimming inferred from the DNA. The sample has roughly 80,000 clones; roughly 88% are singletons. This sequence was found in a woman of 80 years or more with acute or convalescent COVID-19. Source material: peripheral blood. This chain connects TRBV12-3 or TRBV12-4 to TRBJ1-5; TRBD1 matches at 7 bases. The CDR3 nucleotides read TGTGCCAGCACCTTGACAGGGCGCCAGCCCCAGCATTTT. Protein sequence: CASTLTGRQPQHF.